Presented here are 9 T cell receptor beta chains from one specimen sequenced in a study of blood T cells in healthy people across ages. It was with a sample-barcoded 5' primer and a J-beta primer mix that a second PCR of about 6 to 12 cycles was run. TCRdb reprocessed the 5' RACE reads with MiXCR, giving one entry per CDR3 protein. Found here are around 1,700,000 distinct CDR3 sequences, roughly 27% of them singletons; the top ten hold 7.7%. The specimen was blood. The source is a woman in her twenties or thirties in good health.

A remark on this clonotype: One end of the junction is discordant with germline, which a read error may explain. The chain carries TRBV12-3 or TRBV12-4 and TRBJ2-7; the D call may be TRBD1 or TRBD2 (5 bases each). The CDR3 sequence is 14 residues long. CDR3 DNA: TGTGCCAGCAGTTTTTCTTTGGGGGAGTACGAGCGGTACTTC. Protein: CASSFSLGEYERYF.

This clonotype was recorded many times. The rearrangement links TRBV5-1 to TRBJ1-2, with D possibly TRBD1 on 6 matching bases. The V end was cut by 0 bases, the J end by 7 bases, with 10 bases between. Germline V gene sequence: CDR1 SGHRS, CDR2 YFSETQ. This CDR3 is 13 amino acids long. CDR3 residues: CASSLEGESGYTF. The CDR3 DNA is TGCGCCAGCAGCTTGGAGGGGGAAAGTGGCTACACCTTC.

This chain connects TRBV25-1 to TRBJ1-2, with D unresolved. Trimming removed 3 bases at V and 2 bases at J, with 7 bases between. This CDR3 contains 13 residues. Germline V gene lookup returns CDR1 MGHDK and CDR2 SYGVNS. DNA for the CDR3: TGTGCCAGCAGTGAGGGAACCAACTATGGCTACACCTTC. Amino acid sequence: CASSEGTNYGYTF.

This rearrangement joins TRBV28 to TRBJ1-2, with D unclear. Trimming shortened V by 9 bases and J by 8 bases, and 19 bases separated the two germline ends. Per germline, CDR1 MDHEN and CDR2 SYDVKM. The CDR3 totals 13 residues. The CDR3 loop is CASFRVSGEGYTF. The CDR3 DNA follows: TGTGCCAGTTTCCGCGTTTCAGGTGAAGGCTACACCTTC.

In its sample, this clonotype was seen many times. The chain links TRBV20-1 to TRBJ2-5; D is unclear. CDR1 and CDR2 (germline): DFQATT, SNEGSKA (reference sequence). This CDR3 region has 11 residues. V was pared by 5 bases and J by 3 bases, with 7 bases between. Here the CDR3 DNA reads TGCAGTGCTCAGATTGAAGAGACCCAGTACTTC. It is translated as CSAQIEETQYF.

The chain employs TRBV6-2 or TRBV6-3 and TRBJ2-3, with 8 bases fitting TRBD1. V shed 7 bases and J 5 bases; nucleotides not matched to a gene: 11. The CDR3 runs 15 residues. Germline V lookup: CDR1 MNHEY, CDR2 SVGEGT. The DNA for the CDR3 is TGTGCCAGCAAGTCGGGCAGGGGGCATGAAGATACGCAGTATTTT. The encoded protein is CASKSGRGHEDTQYF.

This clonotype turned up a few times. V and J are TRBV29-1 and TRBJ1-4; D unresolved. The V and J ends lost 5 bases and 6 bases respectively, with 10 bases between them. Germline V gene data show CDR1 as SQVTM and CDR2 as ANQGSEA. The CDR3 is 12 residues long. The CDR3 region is CSVLREDEKLFF. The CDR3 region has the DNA TGCAGCGTTTTGAGGGAGGATGAAAAACTGTTTTTT.

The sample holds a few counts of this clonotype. The DNA of the CDR3 is TGCAGTGCTAGTCCCAACACTGAAGCTTTCTTT. This gives the protein CSASPNTEAFF. This rearrangement joins TRBV20-1 to TRBJ1-1, with D unclear. Trimming took 3 bases from V and 2 from J, leaving 4 bases between them. From germline, CDR1 is DFQATT and CDR2 SNEGSKA (reference sequence). The CDR3 has 11 residues.

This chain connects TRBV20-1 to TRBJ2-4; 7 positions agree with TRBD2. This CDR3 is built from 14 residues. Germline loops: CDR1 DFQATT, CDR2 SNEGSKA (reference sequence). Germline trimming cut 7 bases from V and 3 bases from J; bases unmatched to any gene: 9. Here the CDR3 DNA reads TGCAGTGTCAGGGCTAGCGGCGGCAAAAACATTCAGTACTTC. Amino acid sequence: CSVRASGGKNIQYF.